This T cell receptor (beta chain) was profiled in a study of blood T cell repertoires in COVID-19. The overall study: Spain, Italy and the United States supplied samples that represented acute and convalescent COVID-19. The analysed material was cDNA or gDNA that came from T cells, B-cell-depleted T cells, or PBMCs.

Under the authors' procedure: Nucleated cell number was recorded as an estimate derived from reference gene primer amplification. Only in-frame clones appear in the TCRdb table, and some are missing; sequencing was by immunoSEQ multiplex PCR. The V and J calls and clone size are taken from that table; D and trimming were inferred from the DNA. The sample has 250,000 to 350,000 clones, around 87% seen once. This CDR3 has 15 amino acids. Losses at the gene ends were 6 bases for V and 1 base for J; bases not matched to a gene: 4. The germline gives CDR1 ENHRY, CDR2 SYGVKD. The sequence was obtained from a woman in her forties or fifties who had recovered from COVID-19. The sequencing sample was made of peripheral blood. The rearrangement joins TRBV10-3 to TRBJ2-7; 12 nucleotides line up with TRBD1. The CDR3 DNA reads TGTGCCATCAGCTTGGGACAGGGGGCGTCCTACGAGCAGTACTTC. This encodes CAISLGQGASYEQYF.